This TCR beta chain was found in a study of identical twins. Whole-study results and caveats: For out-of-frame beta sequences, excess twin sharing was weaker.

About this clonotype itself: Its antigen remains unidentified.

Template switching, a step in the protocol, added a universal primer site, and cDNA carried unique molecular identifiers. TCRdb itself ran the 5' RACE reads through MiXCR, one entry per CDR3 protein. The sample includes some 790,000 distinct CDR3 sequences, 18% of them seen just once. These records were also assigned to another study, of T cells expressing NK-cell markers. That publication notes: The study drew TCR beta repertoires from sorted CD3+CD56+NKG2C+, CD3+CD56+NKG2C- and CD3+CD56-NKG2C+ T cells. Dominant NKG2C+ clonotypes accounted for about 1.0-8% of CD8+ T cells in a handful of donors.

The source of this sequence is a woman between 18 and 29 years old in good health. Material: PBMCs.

CDR3 amino acids: CASSVLAGGGNTDTQYF. The CDR3 DNA follows: TGTGCCAGCAGCGTACTAGCGGGAGGAGGAAACACAGATACGCAGTATTTT. The genes are TRBV9 and TRBJ2-3; 11 positions agree with TRBD2. The CDR3 totals 17 residues. Trimming took 1 base from V and 2 from J; bases not matched to a gene: 6. The germline V gene encodes CDR1 SGDLS and CDR2 YYNGEE.